This T cell receptor (beta chain) was sequenced during a study of PD-1 blockade in classical Hodgkin lymphoma. Brentuximab vedotin exposure varied, and every patient relapsed after autologous stem cell transplantation. Germline V CDR1 and CDR2: SGHRS, YFSETQ. This CDR3 region has 14 residues. Trimming removed 1 base from V and 5 bases from J, with 13 bases in between. Clones were read by immunoSEQ multiplex PCR, and TCRdb kept only the in-frame ones, dropping some. The sample holds about 97,000 clones, roughly 88% seen once. V usage is TRBV5-1 and J usage is TRBJ2-7; the D gene is possibly TRBD2 (6 bases). This clonotype was obtained from a human donor with classical Hodgkin lymphoma. This material consisted of peripheral blood mononuclear cells (PBMCs), taken at baseline. The CDR3 DNA reads TGCGCCAGCAGCTTGCAGACTAGTCTTGACGAGCAGTACTTC. Translation: CASSLQTSLDEQYF.